The clone carrying this T cell receptor beta chain was detected ten times or more. Its antigen is unidentified. The data stem from a study of T cell repertoires in cytomegalovirus infection. Whole-study context: Indicated by public TCR beta signatures were CMV infection and matching HLA type. Notes on the study in general: Summed frequency of shared TCR beta families picked out CMV carriers who also had the relevant HLA. HLA-C-restricted, CMV-specific TCR beta clonotypes were dominant ex vivo.

The J segment lost 6 bases and the V segment lost 5 bases, leaving 9 bases of the junction unmatched. The V gene's germline CDR1 is DFQATT and CDR2 SNEGSKA (reference sequence). This CDR3 has 13 amino acids. One entry per CDR3 protein results from TCRdb running MiXCR on the reads. The sample has 200,000 to 300,000 distinct CDR3 sequences; around 9% are singletons. The receptor comes from a human donor in good health (CMV status not recorded). Some clones in this sample may be carry-over from other donors' samples. Sequences were obtained from PBMCs. The chain employs TRBV20-1 and TRBJ1-2; TRBD1 aligns across 7 bases. This chain's CDR3 is CSAGGQLRHGYTF. CDR3 DNA: TGCAGTGCTGGGGGACAGCTCCGGCATGGCTACACCTTC.